Following are 21 T cell receptor beta chains from one sample sequenced in a study of T cell responses to AZD1222 COVID-19 vaccine. The protocol was immunoSEQ multiplex PCR, while the TCRdb copy is restricted to in-frame clones and leaves out a portion. This table has about 150,000 clones, roughly nine tenths appearing once. This sample comprised peripheral blood, obtained 28 days after the second AZD1222 dose. Receptors were obtained from an adult who received the AZD1222 COVID-19 vaccine.

The J gene is TRBJ1-5, the V gene TRBV28; unclear D gene. CDR3 length: 16 residues. The germline gives CDR1 MDHEN, CDR2 SYDVKM. The V end lost 1 base, the J end lost 7 bases, and 17 bases lay between the germline ends. The CDR3 coding sequence is TGTGCCAGCAGTTTATACTGGCAGAACCCCGACCAGCCCCAGCATTTT. It yields the protein CASSLYWQNPDQPQHF.

This clone was seen more than once but under ten times. CDR3: CATSRDRSYSSYEQYF. CDR3 DNA sequence: TGTGCCACCAGCAGAGATAGATCGTACAGCTCCTACGAGCAGTACTTC. The V gene is TRBV15, the J gene TRBJ2-7, with D hard to call. From germline, CDR1 is LNHNV and CDR2 YYDKDF (reference sequence). The CDR3 totals 16 residues. V lost 0 bases and J 0 bases, leaving 12 bases between the germline ends.

This chain uses TRBV24-1 with TRBJ2-7, with 12 positions matching TRBD1. Per germline, CDR1 KGHDR and CDR2 SFDVKD. Losses at the gene ends were 6 bases for V and 3 bases for J; bases not matched to a gene: 11. The CDR3 covers 17 residues. The CDR3 sequence is CATSSPTGTGGFYEQYF. As DNA, the CDR3 is TGTGCCACCAGTTCCCCCACCGGGACAGGGGGCTTCTACGAGCAGTACTTC.

The gene calls are TRBV28 and TRBJ1-6; TRBD1 is a possible D gene (6 bases). V lost 4 bases to trimming and J lost 2 bases, with 18 bases between them. The CDR3 runs 18 residues. The germline V gene has CDR1 MDHEN and CDR2 SYDVKM. The CDR3 DNA reads as TGTGCCAGCAGTTCCGGGACACCGGCCCGGGCCTATAATTCACCCCTCCACTTT. Translation gives CASSSGTPARAYNSPLHF. Complete variable domain (other parts from reference TRBV28 and TRBJ1-6): DVKVTQSSRYLVKRTGEKVFLECVQDMDHENMFWYRQDPGLGLRLIYFSYDVKMKEKGDIPEGYSVSREKKERFSLILESASTNQTSMYLCASSSGTPARAYNSPLHFGNGTRLTVT.

This chain links TRBV7-3 with TRBJ2-7; perhaps TRBD2 as D (5 bases). CDR1 SGHTA and CDR2 FQGTGA come from the germline V gene. This CDR3 spans 15 amino acids. Trimming removed 3 bases at V and 7 bases at J, with 19 bases between. The CDR3 bases are TGTGCCAGCAGCTTCGGTGGGAGAGGAGGCGGGGAGCAGTACTTC. It codes for CASSFGGRGGGEQYF.

This chain uses TRBV5-5 with TRBJ1-1; D might be TRBD1 (5 bases). V was pared by 2 bases and J by 3 bases, with 14 bases between. Germline CDR1 is SGHKS and CDR2 is YYEKEE (reference sequence). This CDR3 is built from 15 residues. The CDR3 protein is CASSLFWTGDTEAFF. The CDR3 DNA follows: TGTGCCAGCAGCTTATTTTGGACGGGGGACACTGAAGCTTTCTTT. The whole variable domain, filled in from reference TRBV5-5 and TRBJ1-1, reads DAGVTQSPTHLIKTRGQQVTLRCSPISGHKSVSWYQQVLGQGPQFIFQYYEKEERGRGNFPDRFSARQFPNYSSELNVNALLLGDSALYLCASSLFWTGDTEAFFGQGTRLTVV.

This chain's CDR3 is CASSSHLTVLGNTIYF. The CDR3 nucleotides read TGTGCCAGCAGCAGTCATCTAACAGTCCTCGGAAACACCATATATTTT. This sequence joins TRBV14 and TRBJ1-3; D is unclear. Looked up from germline, CDR1 is SGHDN and CDR2 is FVKESK. Trimming pared 5 bases from V and 4 bases from J, leaving 18 bases between. There are 16 residues in the CDR3.

This chain connects TRBV2 to TRBJ1-3; 7 bases map to TRBD1. The CDR3 runs 15 residues. V was pared by 2 bases and J by 0 bases, with 1 base of the junction left unmatched. Germline assignment: CDR1 SNHLY and CDR2 FYNNEI. CDR3 residues: CASSEQGGSGNTIYF. Written as DNA, the CDR3 is TGTGCCAGCAGTGAACAGGGGGGCTCTGGAAACACCATATATTTT.

The chain links TRBV7-3 to TRBJ1-2; D unclear. V was clipped by 2 bases and J by 4 bases, with 11 bases between them. The CDR3 sequence is 14 residues long. Per the germline V gene, CDR1 is SGHTA and CDR2 is FQGTGA. In DNA, the CDR3 is TGTGCCAGCAGCTTAGACGGCCTGAGCTATGGCTACACCTTC. Encoded protein: CASSLDGLSYGYTF.

This clone was counted once. V is TRBV19 and J is TRBJ2-5; perhaps D is TRBD1 or TRBD2 (5 bases each). Germline V gene sequence: CDR1 LNHDA, CDR2 SQIVND (reference sequence). This CDR3 has 13 residues. Trimming pared 5 bases from V and 2 bases from J, leaving 9 bases between. This chain's CDR3 is CASSLGEQETQYF. CDR3 sequence (DNA): TGTGCCAGTAGTTTGGGGGAACAAGAGACCCAGTACTTC.

The chain recombines TRBV7-8 with TRBJ2-1, with a possible D match to TRBD1 (5 bases). CDR1 and CDR2 from the germline V gene are SGHVS and FQNEAQ. The CDR3 covers 16 residues. Trimming stripped 5 bases from V and 6 bases from J, with 20 bases between. The CDR3 nucleotides are TGTGCCAGCAGCCAACCCGGCGAGACAGAGCGCAATGAGCAGTTCTTC. It encodes CASSQPGETERNEQFF. Full variable domain (remainder filled in from reference TRBV7-8 and TRBJ2-1): GAGVSQSPRYKVAKRGQDVALRCDPISGHVSLFWYQQALGQGPEFLTYFQNEAQLDKSGLPSDRFFAERPEGSVSTLKIQRTQQEDSAVYLCASSQPGETERNEQFFGPGTRLTVL.

The rearrangement links TRBV27 to TRBJ2-7; 9 bases are shared with TRBD2. The germline V gene encodes CDR1 MNHEY and CDR2 SMNVEV (reference sequence). The junction had 7 bases not matched to a gene; V was cut back by 0 bases and J by 4 bases. This CDR3 is 16 amino acids long. As DNA, the CDR3 is TGTGCCAGCAGTTTATCTTCGGGACTAGCTGATTACGAGCAGTACTTC. This encodes CASSLSSGLADYEQYF.

This clone was seen a handful of times. The J gene is TRBJ1-4, the V gene TRBV12-3 or TRBV12-4; 7 bases map to TRBD1. V was clipped by 3 bases and J by 8 bases; unmatched bases: 3. The CDR3 spans 13 residues. Written as DNA, the CDR3 is TGTGCCAGCAGTTTCGGGACAGACGAAAAACTGTTTTTT. Its protein is CASSFGTDEKLFF.

The V gene is TRBV4-1, the J gene TRBJ2-7, with D maybe TRBD2 (5 bases). Per the germline V gene, CDR1 is MGHRA and CDR2 is YSYEKL. The length of the CDR3 is 15 residues. V lost 0 bases and J 0 bases, leaving 9 bases between the germline ends. In nucleotides, the CDR3 is TGCGCCAGCAGCCAAGATCTTAGCGTCTCCTACGAGCAGTACTTC. Translated: CASSQDLSVSYEQYF.

This chain links TRBV9 with TRBJ1-3; D is unclear. The V end was cut by 3 bases, the J end by 0 bases, with 10 bases between. CDR3 length: 15 residues. The germline V gene encodes CDR1 SGDLS and CDR2 YYNGEE. The CDR3 DNA reads as TGTGCCAGCAGCGGTATAGGGAACTCTGGAAACACCATATATTTT. Amino acid sequence: CASSGIGNSGNTIYF.

The chain is built from TRBV29-1 and TRBJ1-2; 8 nucleotides agree with TRBD1. CDR1 and CDR2 (germline): SQVTM, ANQGSEA. The length of the CDR3 is 13 residues. CDR3 sequence (DNA): TGCACCTCTACGAAGGGGACAGGATTTGGCTACACCTTC. Protein sequence: CTSTKGTGFGYTF.

The chain is built from TRBV7-8 and TRBJ2-1, with D possibly matching TRBD1 (6 bases). CDR1 SGHVS and CDR2 FQNEAQ come from the germline V gene. CDR3 size: 15 residues. V was pared by 2 bases and J by 0 bases, with 8 bases between. This CDR3 is CASSLQGSSYNEQFF. DNA of the CDR3: TGTGCCAGCAGCTTACAGGGGTCCTCCTACAATGAGCAGTTCTTC.

The V gene is TRBV3-1 (or the pseudogene TRBV3-2), the J gene TRBJ1-1, with D possibly matching TRBD1 (5 bases). V shed 3 bases and J shed 7 bases, with 15 bases lying between them. CDR3 length equals 14 residues. CDR1 is LGHDT, CDR2 YNNKEL, per germline (reference sequence). The CDR3 region is CASSQNDGGIEAFF. In DNA, the CDR3 is TGTGCCAGCAGCCAGAATGACGGGGGGATTGAAGCTTTCTTT.

The chain links TRBV28 to TRBJ1-4; 9 bases map to TRBD1. Germline CDR1 MDHEN, CDR2 SYDVKM. V dropped 4 bases and J dropped 0; count of bases not matched to a gene: 6. This CDR3 has 17 residues. The CDR3 DNA is TGTGCCAGCAGTTCCCGGGACAGGGTTGCAACTAATGAAAAACTGTTTTTT. It encodes CASSSRDRVATNEKLFF.

V is TRBV14 and J is TRBJ2-1; D is possibly TRBD1 (5 bases). The V gene lost 5 bases and the J gene lost 4 bases, with 9 bases spanning the gap. The CDR3 length is 13 residues. Germline V gene data show CDR1 as SGHDN and CDR2 as FVKESK. CDR3 DNA: TGTGCCAGCAGCACACCAGGGTACAATGAGCAGTTCTTC. The encoded protein is CASSTPGYNEQFF.

This clone was recorded many times. This chain uses TRBV25-1 with TRBJ1-3; possible D gene TRBD1, 5 bases. CDR1 MGHDK and CDR2 SYGVNS come from the germline V gene. The CDR3 loop spans 16 amino acids. V was trimmed by 4 bases and J by 1 base, leaving 14 bases between them. The CDR3 nucleotides read TGTGCCAGCAGTGGGGCCGACAGCCTTTCTGGAAACACCATATATTTT. It specifies CASSGADSLSGNTIYF.